Many counts were recorded for the clone carrying this TCR beta chain. Its antigen is as yet unknown. This specimen comes from a study of neurological immune-mediated disorders. Study details: Multiple sclerosis patients numbered about 34, of whom about 31 were relapsing-remitting and 3 secondary progressive.

Trimming removed 8 bases at V and 4 bases at J, with 17 bases between. The CDR3 sequence is 14 residues long. From germline, CDR1 is MNHEY and CDR2 SVGEGT. The study, taken as a whole, reports: Grouping of repertoires by phylogeny put those of 18 of 34 multiple sclerosis patients into a single related-CDR3 cluster, a possible signature.

TCRdb ran MiXCR on the 5' RACE reads and lists one entry per CDR3 protein. The table shows 30,000 to 40,000 distinct CDR3 sequences, with roughly 3.8% occurring only once. The chain joins TRBV6-2 or TRBV6-3 to TRBJ1-2; the D gene is possibly TRBD1 (5 bases). Sequencing input: PBMCs. This receptor was identified in a man aged 25-45 years with multiple sclerosis. The CDR3 loop reads CASAGTGRSYGYTF. The CDR3 coding sequence is TGTGCCAGCGCCGGGACGGGAAGAAGCTATGGCTACACCTTC.